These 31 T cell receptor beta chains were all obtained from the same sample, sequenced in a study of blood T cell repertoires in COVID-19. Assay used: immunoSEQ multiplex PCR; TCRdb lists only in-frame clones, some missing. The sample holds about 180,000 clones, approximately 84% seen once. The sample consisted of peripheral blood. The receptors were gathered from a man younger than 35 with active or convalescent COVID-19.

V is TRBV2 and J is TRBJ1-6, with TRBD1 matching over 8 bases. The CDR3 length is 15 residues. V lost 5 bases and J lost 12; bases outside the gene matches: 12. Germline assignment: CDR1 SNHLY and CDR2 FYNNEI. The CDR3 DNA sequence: TGTGCCAGCAGTCAGCCTCCGGGACAGGCGCTACCCCTCCACTTT. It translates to CASSQPPGQALPLHF. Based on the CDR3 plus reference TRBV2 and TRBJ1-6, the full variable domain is EPEVTQTPSHQVTQMGQEVILRCVPISNHLYFYWYRQILGQKVEFLVSFYNNEISEKSEIFDDQFSVERPDGSNFTLKIRSTKLEDSAMYFCASSQPPGQALPLHFGNGTRLTVT.

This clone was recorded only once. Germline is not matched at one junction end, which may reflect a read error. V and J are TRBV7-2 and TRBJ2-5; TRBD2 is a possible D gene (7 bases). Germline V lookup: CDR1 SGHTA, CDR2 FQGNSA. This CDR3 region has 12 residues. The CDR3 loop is CASSFAGGPRDF. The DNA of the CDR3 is TGTGCCAGCAGCTTTGCCGGGGGGCCGCGAGACTTC.

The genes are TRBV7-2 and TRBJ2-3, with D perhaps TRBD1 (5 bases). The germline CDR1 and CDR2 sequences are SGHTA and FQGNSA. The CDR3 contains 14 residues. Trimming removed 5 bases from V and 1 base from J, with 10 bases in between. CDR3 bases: TGTGCCAGCAGCCAAGGACACCGCACAGATACGCAGTATTTT. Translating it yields CASSQGHRTDTQYF.

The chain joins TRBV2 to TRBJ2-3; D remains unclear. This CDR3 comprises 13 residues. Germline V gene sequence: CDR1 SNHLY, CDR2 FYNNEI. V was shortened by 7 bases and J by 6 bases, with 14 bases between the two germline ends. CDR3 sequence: CASILLTPDTQYF. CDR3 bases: TGTGCCAGCATTCTTTTGACTCCGGATACGCAGTATTTT.

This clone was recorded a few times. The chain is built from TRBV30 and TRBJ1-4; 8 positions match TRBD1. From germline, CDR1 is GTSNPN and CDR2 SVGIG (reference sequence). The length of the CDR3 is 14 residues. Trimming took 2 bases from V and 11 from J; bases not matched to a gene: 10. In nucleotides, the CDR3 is TGTGCCTGGAGTCAGGCAGGGGGCGCGGGGAAACTGTTTTTT. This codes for CAWSQAGGAGKLFF.

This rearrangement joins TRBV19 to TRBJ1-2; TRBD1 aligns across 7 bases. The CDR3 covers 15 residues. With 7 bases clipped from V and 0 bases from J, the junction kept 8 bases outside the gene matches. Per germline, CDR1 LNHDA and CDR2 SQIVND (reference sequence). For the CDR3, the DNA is TGTGCCAGTACCGCCATGGGACAGTCTAACTATGGCTACACCTTC. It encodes CASTAMGQSNYGYTF.

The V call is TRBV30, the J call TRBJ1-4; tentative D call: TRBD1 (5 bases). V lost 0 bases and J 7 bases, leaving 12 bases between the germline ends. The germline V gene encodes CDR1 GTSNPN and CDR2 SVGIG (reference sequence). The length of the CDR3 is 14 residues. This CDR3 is CAWSVRGEGEKLFF. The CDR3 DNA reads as TGTGCCTGGAGTGTACGGGGGGAAGGTGAAAAACTGTTTTTT.

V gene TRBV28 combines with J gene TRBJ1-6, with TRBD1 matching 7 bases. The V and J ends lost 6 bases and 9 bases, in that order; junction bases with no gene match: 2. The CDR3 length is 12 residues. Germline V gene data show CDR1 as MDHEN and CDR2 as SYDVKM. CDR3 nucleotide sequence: TGTGCCAGCAGGTCAGGGGGTTCACCCCTCCACTTT. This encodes CASRSGGSPLHF.

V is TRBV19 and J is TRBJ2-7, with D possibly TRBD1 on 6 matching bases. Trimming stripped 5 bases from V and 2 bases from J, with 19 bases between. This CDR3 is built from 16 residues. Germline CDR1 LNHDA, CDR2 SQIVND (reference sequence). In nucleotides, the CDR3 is TGTGCCAGTAGTCAAAGGGCAGGGGACAATCCCTACGAGCAGTACTTC. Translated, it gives CASSQRAGDNPYEQYF.

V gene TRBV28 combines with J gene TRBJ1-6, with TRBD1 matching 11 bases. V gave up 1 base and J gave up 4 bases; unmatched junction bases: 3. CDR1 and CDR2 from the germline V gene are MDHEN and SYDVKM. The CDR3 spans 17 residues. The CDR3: CASSLLGQGGYNSPLHF. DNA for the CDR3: TGTGCCAGCAGTTTATTGGGACAGGGGGGATATAATTCACCCCTCCACTTT.

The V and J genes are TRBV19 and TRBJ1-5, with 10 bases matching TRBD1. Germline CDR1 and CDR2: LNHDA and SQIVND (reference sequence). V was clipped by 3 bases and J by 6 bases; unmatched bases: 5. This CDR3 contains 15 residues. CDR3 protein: CASSIDRGLGQPQHF. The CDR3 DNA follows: TGTGCCAGTAGTATCGACAGGGGGCTGGGTCAGCCCCAGCATTTT.

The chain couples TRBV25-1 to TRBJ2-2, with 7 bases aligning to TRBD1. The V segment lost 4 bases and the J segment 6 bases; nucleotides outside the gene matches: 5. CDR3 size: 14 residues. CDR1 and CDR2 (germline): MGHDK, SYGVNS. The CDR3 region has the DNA TGTGCCAGCAGTGGAGGGGGCATCGCCGGGGAGCTGTTTTTT. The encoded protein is CASSGGGIAGELFF.

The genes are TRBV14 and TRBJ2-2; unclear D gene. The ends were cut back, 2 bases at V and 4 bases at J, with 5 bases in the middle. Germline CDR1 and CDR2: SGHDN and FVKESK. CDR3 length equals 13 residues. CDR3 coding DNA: TGTGCCAGCAGCCAAACGGGCACCGGGGAGCTGTTTTTT. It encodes CASSQTGTGELFF.

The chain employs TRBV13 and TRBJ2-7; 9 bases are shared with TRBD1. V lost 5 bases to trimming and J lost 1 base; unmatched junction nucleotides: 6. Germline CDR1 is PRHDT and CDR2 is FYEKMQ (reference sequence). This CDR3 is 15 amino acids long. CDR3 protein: CASSPRDRASYEQYF. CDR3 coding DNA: TGTGCCAGCAGCCCCCGGGACAGGGCATCCTACGAGCAGTACTTC.

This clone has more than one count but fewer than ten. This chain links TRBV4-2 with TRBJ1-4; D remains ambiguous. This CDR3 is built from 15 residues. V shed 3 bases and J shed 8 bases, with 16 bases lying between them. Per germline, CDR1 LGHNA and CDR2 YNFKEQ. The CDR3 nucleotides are TGTGCCAGCAGCCAGTCCTGGGTCGGGGAGGAAAAACTGTTTTTT. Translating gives CASSQSWVGEEKLFF.

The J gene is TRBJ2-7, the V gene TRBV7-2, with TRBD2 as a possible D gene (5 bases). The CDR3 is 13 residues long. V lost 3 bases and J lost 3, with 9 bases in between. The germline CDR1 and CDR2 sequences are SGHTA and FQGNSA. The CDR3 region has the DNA TGTGCCAGCAGCTTCTCGGGGAGCTACGAGCAGTACTTC. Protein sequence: CASSFSGSYEQYF.

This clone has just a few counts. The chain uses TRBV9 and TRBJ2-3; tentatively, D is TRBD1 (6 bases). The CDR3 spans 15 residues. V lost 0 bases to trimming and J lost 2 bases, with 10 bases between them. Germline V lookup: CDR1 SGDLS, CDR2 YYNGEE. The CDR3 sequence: CASSVAWTATDTQYF. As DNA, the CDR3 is TGTGCCAGCAGCGTAGCTTGGACAGCCACAGATACGCAGTATTTT.

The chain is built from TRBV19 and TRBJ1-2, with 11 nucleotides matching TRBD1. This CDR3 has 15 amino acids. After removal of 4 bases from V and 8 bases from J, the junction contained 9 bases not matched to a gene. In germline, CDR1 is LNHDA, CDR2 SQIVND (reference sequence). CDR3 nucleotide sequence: TGTGCCAGTAGTACTACCGGGACAGGGGGTGAAGGCTACACCTTC. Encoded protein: CASSTTGTGGEGYTF.

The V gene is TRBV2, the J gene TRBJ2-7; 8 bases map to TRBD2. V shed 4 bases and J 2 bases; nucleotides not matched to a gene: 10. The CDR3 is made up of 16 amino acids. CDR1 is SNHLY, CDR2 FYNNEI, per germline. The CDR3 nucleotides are TGTGCCAGCAGTGGAAAACTGCAGCGGGAGACCTACGAGCAGTACTTC. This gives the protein CASSGKLQRETYEQYF.

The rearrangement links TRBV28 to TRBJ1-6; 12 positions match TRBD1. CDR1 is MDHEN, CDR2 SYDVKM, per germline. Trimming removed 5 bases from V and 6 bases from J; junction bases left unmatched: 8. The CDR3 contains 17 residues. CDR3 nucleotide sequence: TGTGCCAGCAGTACCCCGGGACAGGGGGCGAGTAATTCACCCCTCCACTTT. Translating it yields CASSTPGQGASNSPLHF.

This chain's CDR3 is CASSLSSARTDTQYF. CDR3 nucleotide sequence: TGTGCCAGCAGCTTATCTAGCGCCCGCACAGATACGCAGTATTTT. The chain couples TRBV11-2 to TRBJ2-3, with D maybe TRBD2 (6 bases). Germline loops: CDR1 SGHAT, CDR2 FQNNGV. The V and J ends lost 2 bases and 1 base respectively, with 10 bases between them. CDR3 length equals 15 residues.

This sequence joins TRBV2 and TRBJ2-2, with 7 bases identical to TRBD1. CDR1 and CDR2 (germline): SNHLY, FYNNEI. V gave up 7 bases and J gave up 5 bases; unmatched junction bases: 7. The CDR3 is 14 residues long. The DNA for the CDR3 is TGTGCCAGCATGACAGGGTGGGGTACCGGGGAGCTGTTTTTT. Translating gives CASMTGWGTGELFF.

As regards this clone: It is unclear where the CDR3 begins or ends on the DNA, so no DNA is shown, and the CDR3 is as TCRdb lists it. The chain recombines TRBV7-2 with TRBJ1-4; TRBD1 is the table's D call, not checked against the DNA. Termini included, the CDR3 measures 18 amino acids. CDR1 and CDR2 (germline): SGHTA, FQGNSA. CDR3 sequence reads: CASSLGSGTVLRGEKLFF.

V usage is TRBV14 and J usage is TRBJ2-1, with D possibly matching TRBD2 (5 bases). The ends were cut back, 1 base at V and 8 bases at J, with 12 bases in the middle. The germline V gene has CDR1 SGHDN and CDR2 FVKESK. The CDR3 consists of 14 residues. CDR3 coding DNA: TGTGCCAGCAGCCAAGGGCTAGCTAGGTATGAGCAGTTCTTC. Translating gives CASSQGLARYEQFF.

The CDR3 sequence is CATSGRDSLNTDTQYF. The CDR3 DNA reads as TGTGCCACCTCCGGTCGAGACAGCCTAAACACAGATACGCAGTATTTT. V is TRBV24-1 and J is TRBJ2-3, with D possibly matching TRBD1 (5 bases). Deletions cut 9 bases from V and 2 bases from J, with 20 bases between. Germline-derived CDR1 and CDR2 are KGHDR and SFDVKD. The CDR3 length is 16 residues.

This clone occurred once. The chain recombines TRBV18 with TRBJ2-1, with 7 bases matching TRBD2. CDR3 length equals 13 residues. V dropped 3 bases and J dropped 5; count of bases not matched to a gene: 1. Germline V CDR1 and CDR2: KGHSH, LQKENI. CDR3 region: CASSPSGHNEQFF. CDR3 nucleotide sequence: TGTGCCAGCTCACCTAGCGGGCACAATGAGCAGTTCTTC.

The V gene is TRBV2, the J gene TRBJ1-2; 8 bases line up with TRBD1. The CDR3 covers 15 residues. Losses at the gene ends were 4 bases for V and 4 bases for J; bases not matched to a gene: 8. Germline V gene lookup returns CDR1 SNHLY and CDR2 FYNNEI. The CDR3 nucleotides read TGTGCCAGCAGTGCCTCACAGGGGGGTGGCTATGGCTACACCTTC. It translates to CASSASQGGGYGYTF.

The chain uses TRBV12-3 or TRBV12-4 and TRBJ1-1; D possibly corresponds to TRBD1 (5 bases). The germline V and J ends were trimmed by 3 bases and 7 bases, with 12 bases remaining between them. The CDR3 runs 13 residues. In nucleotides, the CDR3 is TGTGCCAGCAGTTTGGTGGGGGGTAATGAAGCTTTCTTT. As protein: CASSLVGGNEAFF.

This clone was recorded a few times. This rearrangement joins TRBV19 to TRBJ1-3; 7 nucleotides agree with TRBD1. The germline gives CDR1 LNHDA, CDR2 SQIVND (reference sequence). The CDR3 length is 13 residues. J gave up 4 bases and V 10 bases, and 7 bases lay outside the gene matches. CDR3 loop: CATTDRYGNTIYF. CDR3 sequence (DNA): TGTGCCACTACGGACAGGTACGGAAACACCATATATTTT.

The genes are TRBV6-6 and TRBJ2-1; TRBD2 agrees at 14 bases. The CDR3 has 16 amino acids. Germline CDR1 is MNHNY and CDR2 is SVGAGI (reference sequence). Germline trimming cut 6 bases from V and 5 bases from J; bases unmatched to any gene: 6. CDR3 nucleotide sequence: TGTGCCAGCAGCCCCGGACTAGCGGGAGGAAACAATGAGCAGTTCTTC. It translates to CASSPGLAGGNNEQFF.

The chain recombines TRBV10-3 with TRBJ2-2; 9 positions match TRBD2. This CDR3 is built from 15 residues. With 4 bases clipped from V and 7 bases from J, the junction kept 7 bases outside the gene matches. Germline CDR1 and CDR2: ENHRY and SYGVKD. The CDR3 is CAISANSGGFGELFF. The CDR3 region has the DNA TGTGCCATCAGTGCCAATAGCGGGGGCTTCGGGGAGCTGTTTTTT.